A single sample gave rise to the 4 T cell receptor beta chains below, sequenced in a study of T-cell reconstitution after alpha-beta-depleted transplantation in children. The TCRbeta library was prepared with unique molecular identifiers. TCRdb fed the PCR reads into MiXCR, producing one record per CDR3 protein. This table has just over 70,000 distinct CDR3 sequences, approximately 7.4% appearing once. Material: PBMCs from the stem cell graft donor, obtained from the stem cell graft. The receptors were sampled from a human donor who donated a stem cell graft to a child with acute lymphoblastic leukemia.

This clonotype was seen many times. The chain carries TRBV7-8 and TRBJ1-1; no clear D. The CDR3 is 14 residues long. Trimming took 1 base from V and 2 from J, leaving 8 bases between them. In germline, CDR1 is SGHVS, CDR2 FQNEAQ. Here the CDR3 reads CASSLVSVNTEAFF. CDR3 coding DNA: TGTGCCAGCAGCTTAGTTTCGGTAAACACTGAAGCTTTCTTT.

This clonotype showed up many times. V gene TRBV20-1 combines with J gene TRBJ1-4; D call uncertain. The CDR3 sequence is 16 residues long. Germline lookup yields CDR1 DFQATT and CDR2 SNEGSKA (reference sequence). The V end lost 4 bases, the J end lost 8 bases, and 23 bases lay between the germline ends. The CDR3 loop is CSANEGDGPRWEKLFF. The CDR3 region has the DNA TGCAGTGCTAACGAGGGAGACGGCCCCCGTTGGGAAAAACTGTTTTTT.

This clonotype occurred many times. CDR3 coding DNA: TGCGCCAGCAGCCCGGCTGGGGCAGGGAGCACTGAAGCTTTCTTT. Translating it yields CASSPAGAGSTEAFF. The V gene is TRBV5-1, the J gene TRBJ1-1; maybe TRBD1 (5 bases). CDR3 length equals 15 residues. V was pared by 4 bases and J by 4 bases, with 17 bases between. Germline V gives CDR1 SGHRS, CDR2 YFSETQ. Variable domain in full (rest from reference TRBV5-1 and TRBJ1-1): KAGVTQTPRYLIKTRGQQVTLSCSPISGHRSVSWYQQTPGQGLQFLFEYFSETQRNKGNFPGRFSGRQFSNSRSEMNVSTLELGDSALYLCASSPAGAGSTEAFFGQGTRLTVV.

The gene calls are TRBV4-1 and TRBJ2-7; no reliable D call. Trimming removed 0 bases from V and 10 bases from J, with 13 bases in between. The CDR3 runs 13 residues. The germline gives CDR1 MGHRA, CDR2 YSYEKL. Here the CDR3 reads CASSQDASTLQYF. For the CDR3, the DNA is TGCGCCAGCAGCCAAGATGCTAGTACTCTCCAGTACTTC.